The text below deals with one T cell receptor (beta chain). Its antigen remains unidentified. The junction does not match germline at one end; this may be a read error. The data were obtained in a study of early T cells in non-severe SARS-CoV-2 infection. Findings and limits, study-wide: Using VDJdb, the matching emphasized anti-spike CD8 responses while missing private and CD4 specificities.

CDR1 is SEHNR and CDR2 is FQNEAQ in the germline V gene (reference sequence). The CDR3 spans 14 residues. TCRdb re-analysed the 5' RACE reads in MiXCR, keeping a single row per CDR3 protein. The sample shows about 94,000 distinct CDR3 sequences, less than 15% of them seen only once. The sequence was collected from an adult who was a healthcare worker with PCR-confirmed SARS-CoV-2 infection or an uninfected control (not recorded which). Sequenced input: whole blood. The chain recombines TRBV7-9 with TRBJ2-7; D call uncertain. Written as DNA, the CDR3 is TGTGCCAGCAGTTTAGGCTCGAGGCCCTACGAGCAGTACTTC. Translation gives CASSLGSRPYEQYF. The whole variable domain, filled in from reference TRBV7-9 and TRBJ2-7, reads DTGVSQNPRHKITKRGQNVTFRCDPISEHNRLYWYRQTLGQGPEFLTYFQNEAQLEKSRLLSDRFSAERPKGSFSTLEIQRTEQGDSAMYLCASSLGSRPYEQYFGPGTRLTVT.